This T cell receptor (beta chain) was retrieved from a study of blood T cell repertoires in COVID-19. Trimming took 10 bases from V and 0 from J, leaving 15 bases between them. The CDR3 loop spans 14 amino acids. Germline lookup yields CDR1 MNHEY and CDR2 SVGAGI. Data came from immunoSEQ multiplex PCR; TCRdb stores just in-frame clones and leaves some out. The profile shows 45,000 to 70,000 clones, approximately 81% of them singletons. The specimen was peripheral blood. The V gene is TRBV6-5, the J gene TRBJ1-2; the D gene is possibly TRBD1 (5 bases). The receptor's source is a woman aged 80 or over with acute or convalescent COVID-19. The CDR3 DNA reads TGTGCCACCAAAATGGGGCCTCCTAACTATGGCTACACCTTC. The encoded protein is CATKMGPPNYGYTF.